The 31 T cell receptor beta chains given below trace back to one sample, sequenced in a study of T-cell reconstitution after alpha-beta-depleted transplantation in children. Construction of the TCRbeta library involved unique molecular identifiers. MiXCR, applied by TCRdb to the PCR reads, yields one record per CDR3 protein. In the table there are 250,000 or so distinct CDR3 sequences, around 25% of which are singletons. This material consisted of PBMCs, mostly from graft donor cells, taken 360 days after TCRalphabeta/CD19-depleted stem cell transplant. Every receptor here comes from a female patient aged 2 to 10 who had a stem cell transplant for congenital amegakaryocytic thrombocytopenia, so the T cells may come from the graft donor.

The chain joins TRBV30 to TRBJ1-5, with D perhaps TRBD1 (6 bases). CDR3 length equals 14 residues. V lost 1 base and J lost 5, with 12 bases in between. Germline V gives CDR1 GTSNPN, CDR2 SVGIG (reference sequence). CDR3 protein: CAWSGWDTYQPQHF. CDR3 bases: TGTGCCTGGAGTGGTTGGGACACCTATCAGCCCCAGCATTTT.

This clonotype came up a few times. The chain joins TRBV20-1 to TRBJ1-5, with 8 bases matching TRBD1. Germline V lookup: CDR1 DFQATT, CDR2 SNEGSKA (reference sequence). This CDR3 contains 16 residues. After removal of 0 bases from V and 4 bases from J, the junction contained 8 bases not matched to a gene. DNA of the CDR3: TGCAGTGCTAGAGAAACAGGGGGTGTAGGGAATCAGCCCCAGCATTTT. Its protein product is CSARETGGVGNQPQHF.

This clonotype was recorded a few times. This chain links TRBV3-1 with TRBJ1-1; no reliable D call. The germline V gene has CDR1 LGHDT and CDR2 YNNKEL (reference sequence). Trimming stripped 2 bases from V and 4 bases from J, with 11 bases between. The CDR3 contains 14 residues. This CDR3 reads CASSQYPRGTEAFF. In DNA, the CDR3 is TGTGCCAGCAGCCAATACCCCCGAGGCACTGAAGCTTTCTTT.

The V and J genes are TRBV10-3 and TRBJ2-3; unclear D gene. Germline-derived CDR1 and CDR2 are ENHRY and SYGVKD. The CDR3 spans 17 residues. The V gene lost 2 bases and the J gene lost 2 bases, with 17 bases spanning the gap. CDR3 protein: CAISEGYETYLTDTQYF. The CDR3, as DNA: TGTGCCATCAGTGAGGGGTATGAGACCTACCTCACAGATACGCAGTATTTT.

This clonotype was found once. This chain uses TRBV6-1 with TRBJ2-7, with 9 nucleotides matching TRBD1. The CDR3 is 14 amino acids. The germline V gene has CDR1 MNHNS and CDR2 SASEGT. V lost 5 bases to trimming and J lost 5 bases; unmatched junction nucleotides: 7. The CDR3 nucleotides read TGTGCCAGCAGTACGGGACAGGGAGACGACGAGCAGTACTTC. Protein sequence: CASSTGQGDDEQYF.

This clonotype was counted a few times. This chain joins TRBV12-3 or TRBV12-4 and TRBJ2-1; D is tentatively TRBD1 or TRBD2 (6 bases each). V was pared by 6 bases and J by 5 bases, with 14 bases between. There are 14 residues in the CDR3. The CDR3 loop reads CASRDVGGNNEQFF. CDR3 sequence (DNA): TGTGCCAGCAGGGATGTCGGGGGCAACAATGAGCAGTTCTTC.

The sample holds a few counts of this clonotype. J is TRBJ2-3 and V is TRBV4-2; D is unclear. The CDR3 contains 13 residues. Germline assignment: CDR1 LGHNA and CDR2 YNFKEQ. The germline V and J ends were trimmed by 4 bases and 4 bases, with 9 bases remaining between them. CDR3 region: CASSPQLSDTQYF. CDR3 bases: TGTGCCAGCAGCCCACAGCTGTCAGATACGCAGTATTTT.

This chain connects TRBV7-8 to TRBJ1-2; 9 bases match TRBD1. This CDR3 comprises 16 residues. CDR1 and CDR2 from the germline V gene are SGHVS and FQNEAQ. After removal of 5 bases from V and 5 bases from J, the junction contained 12 bases not matched to a gene. CDR3 nucleotides: TGTGCCAGCAGCCTCAGAGGGCACAGGGGGCGTTATGGCTACACCTTC. This sequence encodes CASSLRGHRGRYGYTF.

This clonotype has a handful of counts. This sequence joins TRBV20-1 and TRBJ2-3, with 11 bases identical to TRBD2. There are 16 residues in the CDR3. Germline trimming cut 5 bases from V and 2 bases from J; bases unmatched to any gene: 9. Germline V lookup: CDR1 DFQATT, CDR2 SNEGSKA (reference sequence). The CDR3 nucleotides are TGCAGTGCTTCGGGACTAGCGGCACATACCACAGATACGCAGTATTTT. Its protein is CSASGLAAHTTDTQYF.

The sample holds many counts of this clonotype. The rearrangement links TRBV12-3 or TRBV12-4 to TRBJ1-1; D not resolved. CDR3 length: 13 residues. V lost 3 bases and J 6 bases, leaving 11 bases between the germline ends. The CDR3 reads CASSLSGKAEAFF. CDR3 nucleotides: TGTGCCAGCAGTTTGTCGGGGAAAGCTGAAGCTTTCTTT.

The chain is built from TRBV6-1 and TRBJ2-7, with D perhaps TRBD1 (5 bases). Germline V gives CDR1 MNHNS, CDR2 SASEGT. This CDR3 has 15 residues. The ends were cut back, 6 bases at V and 1 base at J, with 16 bases in the middle. CDR3 DNA sequence: TGTGCCAGCAGCACCCCGAGTTCAGGGTCCTACGAGCAGTACTTC. Amino acids: CASSTPSSGSYEQYF.

This clonotype was observed a few times. The chain uses TRBV9 and TRBJ2-2; D gene unclear. Trimming stripped 0 bases from V and 4 bases from J, with 10 bases between. CDR3 length: 15 amino acids. CDR1 and CDR2 (germline): SGDLS, YYNGEE. The CDR3 sequence: CASSVELWGTGELFF. The CDR3 nucleotides are TGTGCCAGCAGCGTAGAGTTGTGGGGCACCGGGGAGCTGTTTTTT. Filled out from reference TRBV9 and TRBJ2-2, the complete variable domain reads DSGVTQTPKHLITATGQRVTLRCSPRSGDLSVYWYQQSLDQGLQFLIQYYNGEERAKGNILERFSAQQFPDLHSELNLSSLELGDSALYFCASSVELWGTGELFFGEGSRLTVL.

This clonotype was seen many times. This chain joins TRBV20-1 and TRBJ1-1, with D unresolved. Germline assignment: CDR1 DFQATT and CDR2 SNEGSKA (reference sequence). This CDR3 spans 11 amino acids. The V end was cut by 3 bases, the J end by 7 bases, with 9 bases between. CDR3 amino acids: CSASRRGEAFF. The CDR3 DNA sequence: TGCAGTGCTAGTCGTCGGGGTGAAGCTTTCTTT.

The genes are TRBV6-5 and TRBJ2-3; TRBD2 agrees at 10 bases. CDR3 length: 18 amino acids. V was clipped by 0 bases and J by 4 bases; unmatched bases: 10. From germline, CDR1 is MNHEY and CDR2 SVGAGI. The CDR3 coding sequence is TGTGCCAGCAGTTACTCCCCCCAGCGGGAGGGCCTGGCAGATACGCAGTATTTT. Translation: CASSYSPQREGLADTQYF.

This clonotype has just a few counts. The chain combines TRBV4-1 with TRBJ1-6, with D possibly being TRBD1 (5 bases). Germline CDR1 is MGHRA and CDR2 is YSYEKL. There are 15 residues in the CDR3. Trimming removed 1 base at V and 9 bases at J, with 13 bases between. The CDR3 reads CASSQAPGQGSPLHF. The CDR3 nucleotides are TGCGCCAGCAGCCAAGCCCCAGGGCAGGGTTCACCCCTCCACTTT.

This clonotype was seen a few times. V and J are TRBV5-1 and TRBJ2-3; D is tentatively TRBD1 or TRBD2 (5 bases each). Per the germline V gene, CDR1 is SGHRS and CDR2 is YFSETQ. This CDR3 has 15 amino acids. V dropped 4 bases and J dropped 3 bases, with 15 bases sitting between them. The CDR3 here is CASSPRGDGTDTQYF. The CDR3 nucleotides are TGCGCCAGCAGCCCCCGAGGGGACGGGACAGATACGCAGTATTTT.

This clonotype was seen once. The DNA for the CDR3 is TGTGCCAGCAGTTGGGGGACAGGGTATTTCGCTGGAAACACCATATATTTT. Encoded protein: CASSWGTGYFAGNTIYF. The genes are TRBV12-3 or TRBV12-4 and TRBJ1-3, with 9 bases matching TRBD1. The length of the CDR3 is 17 residues. Trimming removed 4 bases from V and 2 bases from J; junction bases left unmatched: 9.

The chain couples TRBV30 to TRBJ2-7, with 8 bases aligning to TRBD2. Germline V gives CDR1 GTSNPN, CDR2 SVGIG (reference sequence). V lost 5 bases to trimming and J lost 7 bases; unmatched junction nucleotides: 4. This CDR3 region has 11 residues. The CDR3 coding sequence is TGTGCCTGGCGGGAGGGCAGGGAGCAGTACTTC. It specifies CAWREGREQYF.

V usage is TRBV4-1 and J usage is TRBJ2-7; D may be TRBD1 or TRBD2 (6 bases each). Germline V gives CDR1 MGHRA, CDR2 YSYEKL. V gave up 1 base and J gave up 1 base, with 14 bases separating them. The CDR3 contains 16 residues. This CDR3 is CASSQGRQGGSYEQYF. The CDR3 coding sequence is TGCGCCAGCAGCCAAGGGCGACAAGGGGGGTCCTACGAGCAGTACTTC.

This chain links TRBV5-1 with TRBJ2-2; TRBD1 agrees at 10 bases. CDR1 is SGHRS and CDR2 is YFSETQ in the germline V gene. V was clipped by 3 bases and J by 4 bases; unmatched bases: 6. The CDR3 extends over 16 amino acids. As DNA, the CDR3 is TGCGCCAGCAGCTCCCCGGGACAGGGGCCCACCGGGGAGCTGTTTTTT. Its protein is CASSSPGQGPTGELFF.

The chain is built from TRBV6-1 and TRBJ2-3; 10 nucleotides agree with TRBD1. Germline trimming cut 6 bases from V and 1 base from J; bases unmatched to any gene: 4. The germline gives CDR1 MNHNS, CDR2 SASEGT. The CDR3 length is 15 residues. CDR3 protein: CASRRQGARTDTQYF. The CDR3 coding sequence is TGTGCCAGCAGGAGACAGGGGGCGCGCACAGATACGCAGTATTTT.

This chain joins TRBV20-1 and TRBJ1-4, with 7 bases identical to TRBD1. CDR1 and CDR2 (germline): DFQATT, SNEGSKA (reference sequence). The CDR3 has 14 amino acids. With 4 bases clipped from V and 6 bases from J, the junction kept 8 bases outside the gene matches. CDR3 sequence (DNA): TGCAGTGCTACCCGACAGGGAGGTGATGAAAAACTGTTTTTT. This gives the protein CSATRQGGDEKLFF.

This chain connects TRBV9 to TRBJ2-5; 9 positions agree with TRBD2. V lost 0 bases and J lost 1; bases outside the gene matches: 7. CDR3 length equals 17 residues. CDR1 is SGDLS and CDR2 is YYNGEE in the germline V gene. CDR3 bases: TGTGCCAGCAGCGTAGGGAGGGGACTAGCAATCCAAGAGACCCAGTACTTC. As protein: CASSVGRGLAIQETQYF.

J is TRBJ2-5 and V is TRBV28; perhaps TRBD1 as D (6 bases). From germline, CDR1 is MDHEN and CDR2 SYDVKM. The length of the CDR3 is 15 residues. The germline V and J ends were trimmed by 5 bases and 3 bases, with 16 bases remaining between them. CDR3: CASSTGGGGEETQYF. DNA of the CDR3: TGTGCCAGCAGTACAGGTGGGGGCGGCGAAGAGACCCAGTACTTC.

This chain joins TRBV7-3 and TRBJ2-1; TRBD1 matches at 9 bases. The J segment lost 5 bases and the V segment lost 1 base, leaving 6 bases of the junction unmatched. This CDR3 is built from 16 residues. Looked up from germline, CDR1 is SGHTA and CDR2 is FQGTGA. The CDR3 sequence is CASSLRGQGRDNEQFF. The DNA of the CDR3 is TGTGCCAGCAGCTTAAGGGGACAGGGTCGGGACAATGAGCAGTTCTTC.

The DNA for the CDR3 is TGTGCCAGCAGCAGGACTAGCGGGGGCCCCTTTCGCTCCTACAATGAGCAGTTCTTC. It encodes CASSRTSGGPFRSYNEQFF. The rearrangement uses TRBV5-6 and TRBJ2-1, with TRBD2 matching over 13 bases. The V segment lost 4 bases and the J segment 0 bases; nucleotides outside the gene matches: 10. The CDR3 has 19 residues. Germline V gene lookup returns CDR1 SGHDT and CDR2 YYEEEE.

This clonotype was found a few times. J is TRBJ1-1 and V is TRBV5-1; 10 nucleotides align to TRBD1. Germline V CDR1 and CDR2: SGHRS, YFSETQ. V lost 0 bases, J lost 4 bases, and 3 bases stayed unmatched. This CDR3 spans 15 amino acids. CDR3 residues: CASSLGDRGVTEAFF. The CDR3 DNA sequence: TGCGCCAGCAGCTTGGGGGACAGGGGAGTCACTGAAGCTTTCTTT.

The V gene is TRBV4-3, the J gene TRBJ2-5; possible D gene TRBD2, 5 bases. Trimming stripped 0 bases from V and 2 bases from J, with 10 bases between. The CDR3 contains 15 residues. Germline V lookup: CDR1 LGHNA, CDR2 YSLEER. The chain's CDR3 is CASSQDQRLQETQYF. The CDR3 coding sequence is TGCGCCAGCAGCCAAGATCAGCGGTTACAAGAGACCCAGTACTTC.

This clonotype was seen more than once but under ten times. The chain uses TRBV12-3 or TRBV12-4 and TRBJ1-3; D unresolved. The CDR3 totals 14 residues. Trimming took 3 bases from V and 0 from J, leaving 6 bases between them. CDR3 nucleotides: TGTGCCAGCAGTTTTTTACGCTCTGGAAACACCATATATTTT. Protein product: CASSFLRSGNTIYF.

This clonotype was seen only a few times. The rearrangement links TRBV27 to TRBJ1-2; TRBD1 is a possible D gene (6 bases). There are 15 residues in the CDR3. CDR1 MNHEY and CDR2 SMNVEV come from the germline V gene (reference sequence). V lost 2 bases to trimming and J lost 4 bases, with 14 bases between them. CDR3 protein: CASSLSYGQSYGYTF. The CDR3 DNA reads as TGTGCCAGCAGTTTAAGTTACGGACAGAGCTATGGCTACACCTTC.

The chain recombines TRBV20-1 with TRBJ2-1; the D is unclear. The CDR3 covers 16 residues. V was trimmed by 6 bases and J by 4 bases, leaving 22 bases between them. Germline CDR1 is DFQATT and CDR2 is SNEGSKA (reference sequence). The chain's CDR3 is CSAQLNGPQLYNEQFF. The CDR3 DNA follows: TGCAGTGCCCAATTGAACGGGCCCCAGCTTTACAATGAGCAGTTCTTC.